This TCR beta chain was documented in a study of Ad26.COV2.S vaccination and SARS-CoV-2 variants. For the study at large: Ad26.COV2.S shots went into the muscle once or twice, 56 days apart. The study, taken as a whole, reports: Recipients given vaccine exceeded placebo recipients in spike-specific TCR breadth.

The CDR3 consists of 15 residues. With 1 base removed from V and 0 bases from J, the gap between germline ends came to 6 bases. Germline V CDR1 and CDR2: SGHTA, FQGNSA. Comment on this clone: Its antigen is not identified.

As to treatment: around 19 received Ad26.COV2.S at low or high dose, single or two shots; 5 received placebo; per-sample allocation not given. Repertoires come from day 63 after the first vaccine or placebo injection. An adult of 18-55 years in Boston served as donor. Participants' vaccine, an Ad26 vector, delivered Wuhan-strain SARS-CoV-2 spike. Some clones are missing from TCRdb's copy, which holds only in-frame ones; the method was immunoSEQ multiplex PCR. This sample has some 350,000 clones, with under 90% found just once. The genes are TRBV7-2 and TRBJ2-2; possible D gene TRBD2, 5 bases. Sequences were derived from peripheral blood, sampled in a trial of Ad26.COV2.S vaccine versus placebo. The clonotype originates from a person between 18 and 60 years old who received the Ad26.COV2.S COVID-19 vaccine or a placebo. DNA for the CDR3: TGTGCCAGCAGCTTAGGGGGAGCGAACACCGGGGAGCTGTTTTTT. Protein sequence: CASSLGGANTGELFF.